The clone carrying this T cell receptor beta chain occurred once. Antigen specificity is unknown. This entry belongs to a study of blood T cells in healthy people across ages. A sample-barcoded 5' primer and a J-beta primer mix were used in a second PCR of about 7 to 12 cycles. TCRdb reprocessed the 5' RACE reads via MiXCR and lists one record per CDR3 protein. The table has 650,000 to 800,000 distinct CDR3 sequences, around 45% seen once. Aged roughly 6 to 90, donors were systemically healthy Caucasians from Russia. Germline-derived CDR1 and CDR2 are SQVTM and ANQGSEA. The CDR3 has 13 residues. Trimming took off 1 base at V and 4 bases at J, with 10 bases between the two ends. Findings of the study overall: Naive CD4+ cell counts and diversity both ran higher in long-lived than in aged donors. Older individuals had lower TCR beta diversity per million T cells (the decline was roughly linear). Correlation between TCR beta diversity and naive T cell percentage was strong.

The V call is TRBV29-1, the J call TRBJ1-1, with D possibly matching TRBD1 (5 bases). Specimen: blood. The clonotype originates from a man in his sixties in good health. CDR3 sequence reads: CSVEVPGGTEAFF. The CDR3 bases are TGCAGCGTTGAAGTACCGGGGGGCACTGAAGCTTTCTTT.